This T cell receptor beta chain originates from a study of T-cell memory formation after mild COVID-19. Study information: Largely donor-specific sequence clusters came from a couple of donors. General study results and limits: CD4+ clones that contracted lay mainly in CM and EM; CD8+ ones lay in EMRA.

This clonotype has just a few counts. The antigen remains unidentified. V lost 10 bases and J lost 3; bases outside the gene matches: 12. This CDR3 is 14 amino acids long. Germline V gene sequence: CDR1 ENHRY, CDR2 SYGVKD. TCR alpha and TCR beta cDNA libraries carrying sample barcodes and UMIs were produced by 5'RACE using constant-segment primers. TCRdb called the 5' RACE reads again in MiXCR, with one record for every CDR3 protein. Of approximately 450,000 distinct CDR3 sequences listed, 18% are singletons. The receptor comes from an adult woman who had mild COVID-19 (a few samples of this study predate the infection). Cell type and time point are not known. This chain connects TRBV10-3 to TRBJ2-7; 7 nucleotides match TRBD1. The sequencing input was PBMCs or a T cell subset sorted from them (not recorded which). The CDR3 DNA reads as TGTGCCACCTCCCAAGCCGGGACAGTCTACGAGCAGTACTTC. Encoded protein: CATSQAGTVYEQYF.